A single sample gave rise to the 16 T cell receptor beta chains below, sequenced in a study of CD8 T cells in ankylosing spondylitis. TCRdb fed the 5' RACE reads into MiXCR, producing one record per CDR3 protein. The table records 150,000 to 200,000 distinct CDR3 sequences, more than 9% of them present only once. Sequenced: blood, either unsorted or a sorted T cell fraction (not recorded which). The source is a male donor with ankylosing spondylitis or in good health (not recorded which).

CDR3 sequence (DNA): TGCAGCGCTATTATCCGGGATTCCTCTATGGGCTACACCTTC. Its protein product is CSAIIRDSSMGYTF. The genes are TRBV29-1 and TRBJ1-2, with no clear D. The CDR3 covers 14 residues. The germline gives CDR1 SQVTM, CDR2 ANQGSEA. Trimming removed 7 bases at V and 8 bases at J, with 23 bases between.

This clonotype came up many times. The chain is built from TRBV10-3 and TRBJ1-6; D possibly corresponds to TRBD1 (5 bases). Germline CDR1 and CDR2: ENHRY and SYGVKD. V shed 7 bases and J shed 6 bases, with 13 bases lying between them. The CDR3 loop spans 14 amino acids. The CDR3 DNA reads TGTGCCATCAACACCGGGACTATTAATTCACCCCTCCACTTT. Translation: CAINTGTINSPLHF.

In its sample, this clonotype was seen a few times. This chain uses TRBV7-2 with TRBJ2-7, with D perhaps matching TRBD1 (6 bases). CDR1 and CDR2 from the germline V gene are SGHTA and FQGNSA. The CDR3 consists of 15 residues. Trimming removed 2 bases at V and 2 bases at J, with 13 bases between. DNA for the CDR3: TGTGCCAGCAGCTTACGGCAGGGGATAACCTACGAGCAGTACTTC. The encoded protein is CASSLRQGITYEQYF.

This clonotype was observed many times. The chain joins TRBV3-1 to TRBJ1-2; tentative D call: TRBD1 (6 bases). CDR3 length: 13 residues. Trimming pared 1 base from V and 5 bases from J, leaving 8 bases between. Germline CDR1 and CDR2: LGHDT and YNNKEL (reference sequence). The chain's CDR3 is CASSQGRGYGYTF. In DNA, the CDR3 is TGTGCCAGCAGCCAAGGCAGGGGATATGGCTACACCTTC.

In its sample, this clonotype was seen many times. The chain uses TRBV10-3 and TRBJ2-3; 12 bases agree with TRBD1. This CDR3 comprises 15 residues. V lost 6 bases and J lost 5; bases outside the gene matches: 6. Germline lookup yields CDR1 ENHRY and CDR2 SYGVKD. CDR3 sequence: CAIRAGTGGGDTQYF. CDR3 DNA: TGTGCCATCAGAGCCGGGACAGGGGGCGGAGATACGCAGTATTTT.

This clonotype was detected many times. V usage is TRBV10-2 and J usage is TRBJ2-3, with 8 bases aligning to TRBD1. The V gene's germline CDR1 is WSHSY and CDR2 SAAADI. The CDR3 length is 15 residues. V trimming: 6 bases; J trimming: 2 bases; junction bases outside the gene matches: 7. The CDR3 loop reads CASRDRAEATDTQYF. DNA for the CDR3: TGCGCCAGCAGGGACAGGGCGGAGGCCACAGATACGCAGTATTTT.

The V gene is TRBV25-1, the J gene TRBJ2-5; weak D call: TRBD1 (6 bases). There are 18 residues in the CDR3. V shed 1 base and J shed 4 bases, with 22 bases lying between them. Per the germline V gene, CDR1 is MGHDK and CDR2 is SYGVNS. CDR3 nucleotide sequence: TGTGCCAGCAGTGAATCACAGGAATACAGGGTACCCGGAGAGACCCAGTACTTC. Protein sequence: CASSESQEYRVPGETQYF.

There are many counts of this clonotype. J is TRBJ1-1 and V is TRBV20-1; D ambiguous. CDR3 length equals 15 residues. V dropped 0 bases and J dropped 0 bases, with 11 bases sitting between them. Germline values: CDR1 DFQATT, CDR2 SNEGSKA (reference sequence). CDR3 bases: TGCAGTGCTAGAGATCCGAGCAGCCTGAACACTGAAGCTTTCTTT. Translated, it gives CSARDPSSLNTEAFF.

This clonotype was seen a few times. The chain carries TRBV3-1 and TRBJ2-1, with D perhaps matching TRBD2 (5 bases). The CDR3 consists of 15 residues. V lost 0 bases and J 5 bases, leaving 11 bases between the germline ends. CDR1 is LGHDT and CDR2 is YNNKEL in the germline V gene (reference sequence). The CDR3: CASSQEEGPHNEQFF. The DNA of the CDR3 is TGTGCCAGCAGCCAAGAAGAGGGCCCCCACAATGAGCAGTTCTTC.

This clonotype was seen ten or more times. The V gene is TRBV12-3 or TRBV12-4, the J gene TRBJ1-1; D is unresolved. CDR3 length equals 14 residues. V lost 4 bases, J lost 2 bases, and 11 bases lay in between. The chain's CDR3 is CASSSGVGNTEAFF. The CDR3 DNA reads TGTGCCAGCAGTTCCGGGGTCGGCAACACTGAAGCTTTCTTT.

This clonotype was counted many times. V usage is TRBV27 and J usage is TRBJ2-1; D not resolved. The CDR3 consists of 13 residues. Trimming took off 3 bases at V and 3 bases at J, with 6 bases between the two ends. Germline-derived CDR1 and CDR2 are MNHEY and SMNVEV (reference sequence). The CDR3 protein is CASSFTSYNEQFF. The DNA for the CDR3 is TGTGCCAGCAGTTTTACAAGCTACAATGAGCAGTTCTTC.

In the case of this clonotype: One end of the junction does not line up with germline, which may come from a read error. The chain carries TRBV6-1 and TRBJ2-3, with 7 bases aligning to TRBD2. This CDR3 spans 20 amino acids. Looked up from germline, CDR1 is MNHNS and CDR2 is SASEGT. Written as DNA, the CDR3 is TGTGCCAGCAGTAAAGCCACCGGGACTACCTACAACAATAGCACAGATACGCAGTATTTT. Translated: CASSKATGTTYNNSTDTQYF.

This clonotype has ten or more counts. The rearrangement uses TRBV7-9 and TRBJ2-7; TRBD1 is a possible D gene (5 bases). The V end was cut by 5 bases, the J end by 5 bases, with 16 bases between. Germline CDR1 reads SEHNR; CDR2 reads FQNEAQ (reference sequence). The CDR3 spans 14 residues. The CDR3 DNA is TGTGCCAGCAGCCTAACCCAGGGTTCCAACGAGCAGTACTTC. Its protein is CASSLTQGSNEQYF.

This clonotype occurred many times. This chain links TRBV25-1 with TRBJ2-1; D is tentatively TRBD1 or TRBD2 (5 bases each). Trimming pared 5 bases from V and 0 bases from J, leaving 17 bases between. Germline CDR1 reads MGHDK; CDR2 reads SYGVNS. The CDR3 loop spans 17 amino acids. The CDR3 coding sequence is TGTGCCAGCAGTCAAACGAGGGACCTCAGCTCCTACAATGAGCAGTTCTTC. Translating it yields CASSQTRDLSSYNEQFF.

Concerning this clonotype: At one end the junction does not follow the germline gene, possibly because of a read error. This chain uses TRBV7-6 with TRBJ2-3, with TRBD1 matching over 7 bases. The CDR3 is 15 residues long. CDR1 SGHVS and CDR2 FNYEAQ come from the germline V gene. The CDR3 protein is CVSSSPLGGADTQYF. The CDR3 DNA reads as TGTGTCAGCAGCTCCCCCCTAGGGGGCGCAGATACGCAGTATTTT.

This clonotype has at least ten counts. This chain links TRBV5-1 with TRBJ2-7; 7 positions match TRBD1. The CDR3 totals 14 residues. The junction had 7 bases not matched to a gene; V was cut back by 7 bases and J by 0 bases. The germline V gene has CDR1 SGHRS and CDR2 YFSETQ. CDR3 sequence reads: CASHRDSFSYEQYF. For the CDR3, the DNA is TGCGCCAGCCATCGGGACAGCTTCTCCTACGAGCAGTACTTC.